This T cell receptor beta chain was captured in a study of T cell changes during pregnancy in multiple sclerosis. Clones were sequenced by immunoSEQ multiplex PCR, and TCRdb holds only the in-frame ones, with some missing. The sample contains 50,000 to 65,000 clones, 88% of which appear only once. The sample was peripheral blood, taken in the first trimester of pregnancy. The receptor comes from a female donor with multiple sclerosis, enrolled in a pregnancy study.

The CDR3, as DNA: TGTGCCAGCAGCTTCCCCCCGCAAACGGGGATTCCATACTACGAGCAGTACTTC. Amino acids: CASSFPPQTGIPYYEQYF. The chain carries TRBV7-9 and TRBJ2-7; maybe TRBD2 (5 bases). The V end was cut by 3 bases, the J end by 3 bases, with 24 bases between. The CDR3 is 18 amino acids. Germline V gives CDR1 SEHNR, CDR2 FQNEAQ (reference sequence).